The entry below gives a single TCR beta chain sequence along with its context. Its antigen is as yet unknown. This sample is drawn from a study of T cell repertoires in cytomegalovirus infection. One entry per CDR3 protein, called by TCRdb with MiXCR from the reads. The data contain about 920,000 distinct CDR3 sequences, roughly 30% of them singletons. V lost 5 bases and J 1 base, leaving 12 bases between the germline ends. CDR1 is LNHDA and CDR2 is SQIVND in the germline V gene (reference sequence). The CDR3 has 14 amino acids. Source: cultured CD8+ T cells from PBMCs, taken from culture after CMV antigen stimulation. The rearrangement joins TRBV19 to TRBJ2-7; D is unclear. The TCR originated in a human donor in good health (CMV status not recorded). Some clones in this sample may be carry-over from other donors' samples. The CDR3 bases are TGTGCCAGTAGTTCCGATTGGGATTCCTACGAGCAGTACGTC. Its translation: CASSSDWDSYEQYV.